This TCR beta chain is from a study of PD-L1 blockade in urothelial cancer. Background on the study: About 85% of the roughly 30 patients were males with bladder-origin urothelial cancer. Analysis of blood occurred 3 weeks (second dose) and 6 weeks after treatment start. Study-level points and caveats: When pretreatment blood TCR clonality was below the median, it predicted better survival.

Germline V lookup: CDR1 SGHVS, CDR2 FQNEAQ. The CDR3 sequence is 14 residues long. The V end was cut by 5 bases, the J end by 3 bases, with 14 bases between. On this clone itself: Its matching antigen is unknown.

Time point described: pretreatment peripheral blood. Sequencing used immunoSEQ multiplex PCR; TCRdb keeps in-frame clones, though not all of them. The sample shows 98,000 or so clones, around 87% of them seen only once. The source is a man aged 55 to 70 with urothelial cancer. The sample was PBMCs, taken around atezolizumab (anti-PD-L1) treatment. The chain couples TRBV7-8 to TRBJ2-7, with D hard to call. The CDR3 here is CASSADRVGYEQYF. For the CDR3, the DNA is TGTGCCAGCAGCGCCGATCGGGTCGGCTACGAGCAGTACTTC.